One and the same sample provided the 19 T cell receptor beta chains below, sequenced in a study of cytomegalovirus exposure and HLA in healthy donors. Sequenced by immunoSEQ multiplex PCR; TCRdb stores in-frame clones only, minus some. The sample comprises about 130,000 clones, 82% of which are singletons, and 25% to 30% rests with the top ten. The sequencing input was PBMCs. The receptors here all came from a man aged 25 to 40 in good health and CMV-seropositive.

V and J are TRBV5-6 and TRBJ1-2; TRBD1 is a possible D gene (6 bases). The V end lost 0 bases, the J end lost 1 base, and 7 bases lay between the germline ends. The CDR3 has 14 residues. Germline CDR1 SGHDT, CDR2 YYEEEE. In DNA form, the CDR3 reads TGTGCCAGCAGCTTGGACAGGGTTAACTATGGCTACACCTTC. Its translation: CASSLDRVNYGYTF.

V is TRBV11-1 and J is TRBJ2-1, with D unclear. The CDR3 covers 16 residues. Trimming pared 1 base from V and 0 bases from J, leaving 10 bases between. CDR1 is SGHAT, CDR2 FQDESV, per germline (reference sequence). The CDR3 sequence is CASSLGSGYSYNEQFF. CDR3 sequence (DNA): TGTGCCAGCAGCTTAGGTTCAGGCTACTCCTACAATGAGCAGTTCTTC.

The V call is TRBV6-5, the J call TRBJ1-2, with D possibly TRBD1 on 6 matching bases. The V and J ends lost 4 bases and 8 bases respectively, with 17 bases between them. The CDR3 runs to 14 residues. CDR1 is MNHEY and CDR2 is SVGAGI in the germline V gene. CDR3 sequence reads: CASSSLQGSAGYTF. DNA of the CDR3: TGTGCCAGCAGTTCCTTACAGGGATCGGCCGGCTACACCTTC.

This clone was seen only a few times. The chain employs TRBV6-5 and TRBJ1-2, with 9 positions matching TRBD1. The CDR3 totals 13 residues. Germline values: CDR1 MNHEY, CDR2 SVGAGI. The ends lost 5 bases at V and 5 bases at J; junction bases unmatched: 3. The CDR3 nucleotides read TGTGCCAGCAGTACAGGGGGCTTTTATGGCTACACCTTC. Amino acids: CASSTGGFYGYTF.

This chain links TRBV29-1 with TRBJ1-2; TRBD1 agrees at 8 bases. Germline V gene data show CDR1 as SQVTM and CDR2 as ANQGSEA. The CDR3 extends over 14 amino acids. Trimming removed 6 bases from V and 0 bases from J; junction bases left unmatched: 6. The CDR3 reads CSVLGQGANYGYTF. As DNA, the CDR3 is TGCAGCGTCCTCGGACAGGGAGCTAACTATGGCTACACCTTC.

The table lists this clone with many counts. The CDR3 DNA is TGTGCCAGCAGTTCAAGACAGCCTAATGAAAAACTGTTTTTT. Amino acid sequence: CASSSRQPNEKLFF. The V call is TRBV27, the J call TRBJ1-4; tentative D call: TRBD1 (5 bases). Germline lookup yields CDR1 MNHEY and CDR2 SMNVEV (reference sequence). The CDR3 totals 14 residues. V gave up 4 bases and J gave up 3 bases, with 9 bases separating them. The full variable domain, rest sourced from reference TRBV27 and TRBJ1-4, is EAQVTQNPRYLITVTGKKLTVTCSQNMNHEYMSWYRQDPGLGLRQIYYSMNVEVTDKGDVPEGYKVSRKEKRNFPLILESPSPNQTSLYFCASSSRQPNEKLFFGSGTQLSVL.

This chain connects TRBV9 to TRBJ2-7, with 9 bases lining up with TRBD1. The trim removed 1 base at V and 5 bases at J, leaving 4 bases unmatched. Germline-derived CDR1 and CDR2 are SGDLS and YYNGEE. CDR3 length: 14 amino acids. CDR3 in amino acids: CASSVTDRGHEQYF. In nucleotides, the CDR3 is TGTGCCAGCAGCGTAACGGACAGGGGCCACGAGCAGTACTTC.

The CDR3 loop is CASSLRWDSYGYTF. The CDR3 DNA reads as TGCGCCAGCAGCTTGCGCTGGGACAGTTATGGCTACACCTTC. The chain couples TRBV5-1 to TRBJ1-2, with 7 bases matching TRBD1. The V and J ends lost 1 base and 5 bases, in that order; junction bases with no gene match: 5. Germline V gene sequence: CDR1 SGHRS, CDR2 YFSETQ. The CDR3 sequence is 14 residues long. Drawing the rest from reference TRBV5-1 and TRBJ1-2, the complete variable domain is KAGVTQTPRYLIKTRGQQVTLSCSPISGHRSVSWYQQTPGQGLQFLFEYFSETQRNKGNFPGRFSGRQFSNSRSEMNVSTLELGDSALYLCASSLRWDSYGYTFGSGTRLTVV.

The genes are TRBV10-3 and TRBJ2-7, with a weak D call TRBD1 (5 bases). The V end was cut by 3 bases, the J end by 0 bases, with 6 bases between. The CDR3 is 13 residues long. Per germline, CDR1 ENHRY and CDR2 SYGVKD. The CDR3: CAISEQASYEQYF. CDR3 nucleotide sequence: TGTGCCATCAGTGAACAGGCCTCCTACGAGCAGTACTTC.

The rearrangement uses TRBV18 and TRBJ1-1; a weak D match, TRBD1 (6 bases). The CDR3 has 12 residues. The V gene lost 8 bases and the J gene lost 1 base, with 8 bases spanning the gap. The germline V gene encodes CDR1 KGHSH and CDR2 LQKENI. CDR3 sequence (DNA): TGTGCCAGCGTGACAGGGAACACTGAAGCTTTCTTT. It encodes CASVTGNTEAFF.

The V and J genes are TRBV6-6 and TRBJ1-2; a possible D gene is TRBD1 (6 bases). Per germline, CDR1 MNHNY and CDR2 SVGAGI (reference sequence). The CDR3 is 15 residues long. Trimming took 7 bases from V and 1 from J, leaving 16 bases between them. This CDR3 reads CASIPRTEGNYGYTF. CDR3 DNA sequence: TGTGCCAGCATCCCAAGGACAGAAGGTAACTATGGCTACACCTTC.

The V and J genes are TRBV7-2 and TRBJ1-2; 8 bases are a match to TRBD1. The CDR3 is made up of 15 amino acids. With V trimmed by 4 bases and J by 2 bases, 6 bases remained unmatched. Looked up from germline, CDR1 is SGHTA and CDR2 is FQGNSA. Here the CDR3 reads CASSSDRGSNYGYTF. The CDR3 DNA reads TGTGCCAGCAGCTCAGACAGGGGTTCCAACTATGGCTACACCTTC.

The rearrangement links TRBV5-4 to TRBJ1-1; 9 bases fit TRBD1. Germline assignment: CDR1 SGHNT and CDR2 YYREEE (reference sequence). This CDR3 has 15 amino acids. With 3 bases clipped from V and 1 base from J, the junction kept 4 bases outside the gene matches. The CDR3 loop reads CASSWGQGKNTEAFF. CDR3 sequence (DNA): TGTGCCAGCAGCTGGGGACAGGGCAAGAACACTGAAGCTTTCTTT.

This chain joins TRBV7-6 and TRBJ1-3; no clear D. Trimming took 0 bases from V and 3 from J, leaving 3 bases between them. The germline V gene encodes CDR1 SGHVS and CDR2 FNYEAQ. CDR3 length: 13 residues. The CDR3: CASSLAGGNTIYF. The CDR3 coding sequence is TGTGCCAGCAGCTTAGCCGGTGGAAACACCATATATTTT.

The chain uses TRBV5-1 and TRBJ2-2, with 10 positions matching TRBD2. The CDR3 spans 15 residues. Germline CDR1 reads SGHRS; CDR2 reads YFSETQ. J lost 5 bases, V lost 4 bases, and 5 bases had no gene match. Written as DNA, the CDR3 is TGCGCCAGCAGCACCAGCGGGGGGGCGACCGGGGAGCTGTTTTTT. The encoded protein is CASSTSGGATGELFF.

The J gene is TRBJ2-3, the V gene TRBV10-2; D may be TRBD2 (5 bases). V gave up 11 bases and J gave up 2 bases, with 14 bases separating them. The CDR3 consists of 13 residues. The germline CDR1 and CDR2 sequences are WSHSY and SAAADI. The CDR3 DNA follows: TGCGCCGGCTCTCGGGGTAACACAGATACGCAGTATTTT. This gives the protein CAGSRGNTDTQYF.

This clone was found a few times. CDR3 sequence: CASSQAPGTGDEKLFF. The CDR3 DNA reads TGTGCCAGCAGCCAGGCCCCCGGGACAGGGGATGAAAAACTGTTTTTT. The genes are TRBV4-2 and TRBJ1-4, with 10 bases identical to TRBD1. In germline, CDR1 is LGHNA, CDR2 YNFKEQ. The CDR3 runs 16 residues. The trim removed 3 bases at V and 6 bases at J, leaving 7 bases unmatched.

This sequence joins TRBV7-9 and TRBJ1-2; 7 bases match TRBD1. Germline loops: CDR1 SEHNR, CDR2 FQNEAQ (reference sequence). V trimming: 5 bases; J trimming: 2 bases; junction bases outside the gene matches: 14. The CDR3 runs to 17 residues. CDR3 in amino acids: CASSTRQGLVSNYGYTF. CDR3 nucleotide sequence: TGTGCCAGCAGCACGAGACAGGGTCTAGTGAGCAACTATGGCTACACCTTC.

The chain has TRBV6-6 and TRBJ2-2, with D hard to call. The CDR3 spans 14 residues. Germline assignment: CDR1 MNHNY and CDR2 SVGAGI (reference sequence). The V end lost 7 bases, the J end lost 2 bases, and 11 bases lay between the germline ends. CDR3 DNA sequence: TGTGCCAGCAACGAGCGTCTTAACACCGGGGAGCTGTTTTTT. Translating gives CASNERLNTGELFF.